This paragraph covers one TCR beta chain sequence. The CDR3 spans 15 residues. V lost 3 bases to trimming and J lost 3 bases, with 15 bases between them. Germline V gives CDR1 SGHVS, CDR2 FNYEAQ. The data are from a study of Graves' ophthalmopathy and Graves' hyperthyroidism. Amplification from RNA transcripts yielded the TCR beta CDR3 regions. HTBI primers were used in a first-round RT-PCR, which preceded a second-round multiplex PCR. TCRdb reprocessed the multiplex PCR reads via MiXCR and lists one record per CDR3 protein. The data hold hundreds of thousands of distinct CDR3 sequences, with 22% observed a single time.

The sequenced sample was peripheral blood. This chain links TRBV7-6 with TRBJ2-7; D may match TRBD1 or TRBD2 (5 bases each). This sequence was found in a woman between 18 and 29 years old with stable Graves' hyperthyroidism. Some clones in this sample may be carry-over from other donors' samples. In nucleotides, the CDR3 is TGTGCCAGCAGCTTGGGACCTTTCCTCGTCTACGAGCAGTACTTC. It is translated as CASSLGPFLVYEQYF.